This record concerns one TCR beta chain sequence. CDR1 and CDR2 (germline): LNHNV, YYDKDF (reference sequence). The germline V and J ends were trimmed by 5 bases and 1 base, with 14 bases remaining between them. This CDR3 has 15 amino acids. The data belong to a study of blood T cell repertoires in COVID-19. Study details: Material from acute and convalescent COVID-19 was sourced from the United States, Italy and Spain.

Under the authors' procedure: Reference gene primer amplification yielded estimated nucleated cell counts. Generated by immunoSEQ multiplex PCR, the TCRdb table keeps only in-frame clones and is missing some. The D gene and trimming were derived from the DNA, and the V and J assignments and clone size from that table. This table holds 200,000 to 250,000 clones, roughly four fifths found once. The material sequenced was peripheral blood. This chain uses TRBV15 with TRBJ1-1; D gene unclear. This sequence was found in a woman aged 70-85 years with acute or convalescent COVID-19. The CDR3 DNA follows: TGTGCCACCAGCCCAGACGAGGAATGGAACACTGAAGCTTTCTTT. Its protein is CATSPDEEWNTEAFF.